These 18 T cell receptor beta chains originate from one sample sequenced in a study of blood T cell repertoires in COVID-19. Assay: immunoSEQ multiplex PCR; the TCRdb copy retains only in-frame clones and omits some. The sample has 80,000 or so clones, roughly 86% seen once. Material for sequencing was peripheral blood. The receptors here all came from a human donor in a cohort sampled during active COVID-19.

This clone was observed a single time. The chain joins TRBV27 to TRBJ1-6, with 8 positions matching TRBD1. This CDR3 region has 19 residues. Germline CDR1 and CDR2: MNHEY and SMNVEV (reference sequence). The V and J ends lost 3 bases and 8 bases, in that order; junction bases with no gene match: 18. The CDR3 loop is CASSFSGQGSSSSYSPLHF. The CDR3 nucleotides are TGTGCCAGCAGTTTTTCAGGACAGGGATCCTCTTCTTCTTATTCACCCCTCCACTTT.

The rearrangement links TRBV9 to TRBJ1-1, with D uncertain. This CDR3 contains 15 residues. The germline gives CDR1 SGDLS, CDR2 YYNGEE. The V and J ends lost 0 bases and 9 bases respectively, with 18 bases between them. DNA for the CDR3: TGTGCCAGCAGCGTAGGTCAAGTGGGCCAGGTTCAAGCTTTCTTT. Translation: CASSVGQVGQVQAFF.

This clone was detected only once. The J gene is TRBJ2-2, the V gene TRBV3-1 (or the pseudogene TRBV3-2); 13 bases align to TRBD2. Germline V CDR1 and CDR2: LGHDT, YNNKEL (reference sequence). CDR3 length equals 19 residues. J was trimmed by 1 base and V by 0 bases; bases with no gene match: 5. The CDR3 is CASSQDVGLAGENTGELFF. The CDR3 DNA follows: TGTGCCAGCAGCCAAGACGTAGGACTAGCGGGAGAGAACACCGGGGAGCTGTTTTTT.

V usage is TRBV7-8 and J usage is TRBJ1-5; 7 bases map to TRBD1. The CDR3 totals 13 residues. Germline-derived CDR1 and CDR2 are SGHVS and FQNEAQ. Trimming at V came to 5 bases and at J to 7 bases, leaving 5 bases not matched to a gene. In DNA, the CDR3 is TGTGCCAGCAGCCCCCGACAGGGACAGCCCCAGCATTTT. Residues: CASSPRQGQPQHF. The variable domain in full, with the rest retrieved from reference TRBV7-8 and TRBJ1-5, is GAGVSQSPRYKVAKRGQDVALRCDPISGHVSLFWYQQALGQGPEFLTYFQNEAQLDKSGLPSDRFFAERPEGSVSTLKIQRTQQEDSAVYLCASSPRQGQPQHFGDGTRLSIL.

This clone has only a few counts. The chain links TRBV11-2 to TRBJ2-1, with D unclear. CDR1 and CDR2 (germline): SGHAT, FQNNGV. The V end lost 3 bases, the J end lost 7 bases, and 4 bases lay between the germline ends. The CDR3 is 11 residues long. The CDR3 loop reads CASSFTNEQFF. The DNA for the CDR3 is TGTGCCAGCAGCTTTACAAATGAGCAGTTCTTC.

This clone was seen more than once but under ten times. The V call is TRBV11-1, the J call TRBJ1-2, with 9 bases lining up with TRBD1. Germline V CDR1 and CDR2: SGHAT, FQDESV (reference sequence). The CDR3 loop spans 15 amino acids. V was pared by 5 bases and J by 3 bases, with 7 bases of the junction left unmatched. The CDR3 DNA is TGTGCCAGCAGCCCCCAGACAGGGGGTGACTATGGCTACACCTTC. It specifies CASSPQTGGDYGYTF.

The chain uses TRBV7-2 and TRBJ1-5; D perhaps matches TRBD1 (5 bases). Per the germline V gene, CDR1 is SGHTA and CDR2 is FQGNSA. Trimming pared 5 bases from V and 3 bases from J, leaving 14 bases between. This CDR3 spans 15 amino acids. The CDR3 nucleotides are TGTGCCAGCAGCCCTGCTGGGGCCTACAATCAGCCCCAGCATTTT. It encodes CASSPAGAYNQPQHF.

The CDR3 DNA sequence: TGTGCCAGCAGCCCTCTTGGACAGGCGGGACCTTACGAGCAGTACTTC. Encoded protein: CASSPLGQAGPYEQYF. The chain links TRBV7-9 to TRBJ2-7; the D gene is possibly TRBD1 (7 bases). There are 16 residues in the CDR3. Per the germline V gene, CDR1 is SEHNR and CDR2 is FQNEAQ (reference sequence). Deletions cut 5 bases from V and 4 bases from J, with 21 bases between.

The chain has TRBV4-1 and TRBJ1-4; D remains unclear. Between the trimmed V and J ends, which lost 0 bases and 7 bases, there was a span of 3 bases. The germline gives CDR1 MGHRA, CDR2 YSYEKL. CDR3 size: 12 residues. For the CDR3, the DNA is TGCGCCAGCAGCCAAGATATTGAAAAACTGTTTTTT. As protein: CASSQDIEKLFF.

This clone was seen a few times. The J gene is TRBJ2-7, the V gene TRBV19; TRBD1 might be the D (5 bases). V was clipped by 1 base and J by 5 bases, with 12 bases between them. This CDR3 contains 14 residues. Germline assignment: CDR1 LNHDA and CDR2 SQIVND (reference sequence). CDR3 sequence (DNA): TGTGCCAGTAGTATAGCCGCAGGGATTGACGAGCAGTACTTC. This sequence encodes CASSIAAGIDEQYF. The full variable domain, completed using reference TRBV19 and TRBJ2-7, is DGGITQSPKYLFRKEGQNVTLSCEQNLNHDAMYWYRQDPGQGLRLIYYSQIVNDFQKGDIAEGYSVSREKKESFPLTVTSAQKNPTAFYLCASSIAAGIDEQYFGPGTRLTVT.

The J gene is TRBJ2-2, the V gene TRBV30; 9 bases match TRBD2. Germline V gene lookup returns CDR1 GTSNPN and CDR2 SVGIG (reference sequence). V lost 3 bases and J lost 4; bases outside the gene matches: 6. This CDR3 has 15 amino acids. In nucleotides, the CDR3 is TGTGCCTGGAGATTCCCGCGGGGGGGCACCGGGGAGCTGTTTTTT. Translated: CAWRFPRGGTGELFF.

The chain carries TRBV7-9 and TRBJ2-7; 8 bases map to TRBD1. The CDR3 has 15 residues. Germline-derived CDR1 and CDR2 are SEHNR and FQNEAQ (reference sequence). V shed 3 bases, J shed 3 bases, and the junction held 7 bases outside the gene matches. The CDR3 loop reads CASSFDRGRFYEQYF. The CDR3 region has the DNA TGTGCCAGCAGCTTCGACAGGGGTCGTTTCTACGAGCAGTACTTC.

Details on this clone: Germline is not matched at one junction end, which may reflect a read error. The chain carries TRBV3-1 (or the pseudogene TRBV3-2) and TRBJ2-2; D gene ambiguous. The CDR3 covers 13 residues. CDR1 is LGHDT, CDR2 YNNKEL, per germline (reference sequence). This CDR3 reads CASSQRNTEELFF. Written as DNA, the CDR3 is TGTGCCAGCAGCCAAAGAAACACCGAGGAGCTGTTTTTT.

The chain combines TRBV7-6 with TRBJ2-6; tentatively, D is TRBD2 (7 bases). CDR3 length: 20 residues. V was trimmed by 5 bases and J by 0 bases, leaving 23 bases between them. CDR1 and CDR2 from the germline V gene are SGHVS and FNYEAQ. The CDR3: CASSPRGGGEIRSGANVLTF. The DNA of the CDR3 is TGTGCCAGCAGCCCCCGGGGAGGGGGGGAGATTCGCTCTGGGGCCAACGTCCTGACTTTC.

The chain employs TRBV27 and TRBJ2-7; perhaps TRBD1 as D (6 bases). The germline V gene has CDR1 MNHEY and CDR2 SMNVEV (reference sequence). This CDR3 has 16 amino acids. The ends were cut back, 3 bases at V and 1 base at J, with 16 bases in the middle. The CDR3 DNA sequence: TGTGCCAGCAGTTTGTCTACTGGGACACCTTCCTACGAGCAGTACTTC. Residues: CASSLSTGTPSYEQYF.

This clone was recorded only once. The V and J genes are TRBV10-3 and TRBJ1-3; unclear D gene. Trimming removed 6 bases at V and 2 bases at J, with 14 bases between. The CDR3 covers 15 residues. The V gene's germline CDR1 is ENHRY and CDR2 SYGVKD. CDR3 residues: CAIRAITKAGNTIYF. DNA of the CDR3: TGTGCCATCAGGGCCATTACTAAAGCTGGAAACACCATATATTTT.

The chain recombines TRBV11-2 with TRBJ2-7; D call uncertain. V shed 5 bases and J shed 3 bases, with 5 bases lying between them. The CDR3 has 11 amino acids. Germline V gene data show CDR1 as SGHAT and CDR2 as FQNNGV. The CDR3 region has the DNA TGTGCCAGCAGCCCCAACTACGAGCAGTACTTC. Its protein product is CASSPNYEQYF. Looking up the rest from reference TRBV11-2 and TRBJ2-7 gives the full variable domain: EAGVAQSPRYKIIEKRQSVAFWCNPISGHATLYWYQQILGQGPKLLIQFQNNGVVDDSQLPKDRFSAERLKGVDSTLKIQPAKLEDSAVYLCASSPNYEQYFGPGTRLTVT.

As DNA, the CDR3 is TGTGCCAGCAGTGAACAGGGATACGAGCAGTACTTC. It translates to CASSEQGYEQYF. J is TRBJ2-7 and V is TRBV2, with D possibly matching TRBD1 (5 bases). V lost 2 bases and J 4 bases, leaving 6 bases between the germline ends. Germline CDR1 is SNHLY and CDR2 is FYNNEI. The CDR3 consists of 12 residues. The full variable domain, rest sourced from reference TRBV2 and TRBJ2-7, is EPEVTQTPSHQVTQMGQEVILRCVPISNHLYFYWYRQILGQKVEFLVSFYNNEISEKSEIFDDQFSVERPDGSNFTLKIRSTKLEDSAMYFCASSEQGYEQYFGPGTRLTVT.